The rows below give T cell receptor beta chains drawn from one sample of a study of blood T cell repertoires in COVID-19. Here immunoSEQ multiplex PCR was the method, and the copy in TCRdb shows in-frame clones only, minus some. The sample yields 200,000 or so clones, 87% seen once. Material for sequencing was peripheral blood. These receptors all come from a man in his forties with active or convalescent COVID-19. Each CDR3 is given with its conserved first and last residue. The D gene is left open where the match is weak. Part of the rows lack a size; the others show once, few, many or a class for expanded clones.

TGTGCCAGCAGTTACAGGGCGGGAGGGCAAGATACGCAGTATTTT,CASSYRAGGQDTQYF,TRBD2,-,TRBJ2-3,TRBV6-6
TGTGCCAGCAGTTACCTCGGGGCAACTAATGAAAAACTGTTTTTT,CASSYLGATNEKLFF,-,-,TRBJ1-4,TRBV6-5
TGTGCCAGCAGTACCATAACGGGGGGGGACAGGGAGGAGTACTTC,CASSTITGGDREEYF,-,-,TRBJ2-4,TRBV6-5
TGCGCCAGCAGCTCAACTTCGGGACAGGGGGTGTATGGCTACACCTTC,CASSSTSGQGVYGYTF,TRBD1,-,TRBJ1-2,TRBV5-1
TGTGCCATCAGGAAGCGGGAGGTGACAGACGAGCAGTACTTC,CAIRKREVTDEQYF,TRBD2,-,TRBJ2-7,TRBV10-3
TGCAGCGTCGAAGACCGGGACAGGGTTAACTATGGCTACACCTTC,CSVEDRDRVNYGYTF,TRBD1,once,TRBJ1-2,TRBV29-1
TGTGCCAGCAGCTTGGCCGGGACATACAATCAGCCCCAGCATTTT,CASSLAGTYNQPQHF,-,few,TRBJ1-5,TRBV5-4
TGTGCCAGCAGCCCTCGGCGGGAGTCCTACAATGAGCAGTTCTTC,CASSPRRESYNEQFF,TRBD2,-,TRBJ2-1,TRBV7-3
TGTGCCAGCAGCCAACAGCTAGCGGGGGGCCCAGATACGCAGTATTTT,CASSQQLAGGPDTQYF,TRBD2,-,TRBJ2-3,TRBV4-2
TGTGCCAGCAGCCAGGGCGCATGGGACACTGAAGCTTTCTTT,CASSQGAWDTEAFF,-,-,TRBJ1-1,TRBV14
TGTGCCAGTAGTAGGGGACTGGAGACTCAAGAGACCCAGTACTTC,CASSRGLETQETQYF,-,-,TRBJ2-5,TRBV19
TGCGCCAGCAGCCCTACTGCCGGGCAGGGCCATTCTCTCTATGGCTACACCTTC,CASSPTAGQGHSLYGYTF,-,-,TRBJ1-2,TRBV4-1
TGTGCCAGCAGCTGGGGGGACAGGGACCAAGAGACCCAGTACTTC,CASSWGDRDQETQYF,TRBD1,-,TRBJ2-5,TRBV5-5
TGCAGTGCTAGTGGGGACAGGGGGAATCAGCCCCAGCATTTT,CSASGDRGNQPQHF,TRBD1,-,TRBJ1-5,TRBV20-1
TGTGCCAGTAGGGAGACAGCGACTTACAATGAGCAGTTCTTC,CASRETATYNEQFF,-,-,TRBJ2-1,TRBV19
TGTGCCAGCAGTTTGCCCCCTATAGTAGTTCAGTTCTTC,CASSLPPIVVQFF,-,-,TRBJ2-1,TRBV28
TGTGCCAGCAGTTTATGGGGACAGGGAATGAACACTGAAGCTTTCTTT,CASSLWGQGMNTEAFF,TRBD1,-,TRBJ1-1,TRBV27
TGTGCCAGCAGCCAAGGACCCGGGGGGTCCTACGAGCAGTACTTC,CASSQGPGGSYEQYF,TRBD2,-,TRBJ2-7,TRBV4-2
TGTGCCAGCAGTATACAGGAAGTAGGCCCTCAGTTCTTC,CASSIQEVGPQFF,-,once,TRBJ2-1,TRBV2
TGCAGCGTTGAGTGGCCTGGGCAGTTCTTC,CSVEWPGQFF,-,-,TRBJ2-1,TRBV29-1
TGTGCCACCGCAAGGAGGGCAGTCTCCTACGAGCAGTACTTC,CATARRAVSYEQYF,-,-,TRBJ2-7,TRBV27
TGTGCCAGCAGCTTGTACTCGTCGAAGGAAAAACTGTTTTTT,CASSLYSSKEKLFF,-,-,TRBJ1-4,TRBV5-4
TGCGCCAGCAGTGAGTCGGACAGGGGAGGCTACACCTTC,CASSESDRGGYTF,TRBD1,-,TRBJ1-2,TRBV10-1
TGTGCCAGCACCCCGAATGGGGGCAGGCCCATACTCTCCTACGAGCAGTACTTC,CASTPNGGRPILSYEQYF,-,-,TRBJ2-7,TRBV28
TGTGCCTGGAGTGTAGGACTCCTAAGGGACAGATTTTCCTCTGGGGCCAACGTCCTGACTTTC,CAWSVGLLRDRFSSGANVLTF,TRBD1,-,TRBJ2-6,TRBV30
TGTGCCAGCAGCGCACGGGACAGGGAAGGGGCAGGGGCCAACGTCCTGACTTTC,CASSARDREGAGANVLTF,TRBD1,-,TRBJ2-6,TRBV9
TGTGCCAGTAGTACCATTCCCTATGGCTACACCTTC,CASSTIPYGYTF,-,-,TRBJ1-2,TRBV19
TGCGCCAGCAGCGTTGGACAGGGCCAAGAGACCCAGTACTTC,CASSVGQGQETQYF,TRBD1,once,TRBJ2-5,TRBV5-1
TGTGCCAGCAGCCGAAGCGGGATCTACGAGCAGTACTTC,CASSRSGIYEQYF,TRBD2,-,TRBJ2-7,TRBV7-9
TGTGCCAGTAGTGACTATGGCAATGAGCAGTTCTTC,CASSDYGNEQFF,-,-,TRBJ2-1,TRBV19
TGCGCCAGCAGCTTGGGTCAGAACACCGGGGAGCTGTTTTTT,CASSLGQNTGELFF,-,-,TRBJ2-2,TRBV5-1
TGTGCCAGCAGCTTAGTCGGGAGGGGGAGCGAAAACACCATATATTTT,CASSLVGRGSENTIYF,-,-,TRBJ1-3,TRBV7-9
TGTGCCAGCAGCCCTACAGGGGGCTCCGGAAACACCATATATTTT,CASSPTGGSGNTIYF,TRBD1,-,TRBJ1-3,TRBV7-9
TGTGCCAGCAGTTACAGAGTAACAGGGGGCGGTCGAAGCAATCAGCCCCAGCATTTT,CASSYRVTGGGRSNQPQHF,TRBD1,-,TRBJ1-5,TRBV6-2/TRBV6-3
TGTGCCAGCAGCTTGTTGGGACAAGACTCCTACGAGCAGTACTTC,CASSLLGQDSYEQYF,-,-,TRBJ2-7,TRBV7-3
TGTGCCAGCAGCCCCGCTACTACTACCGCGATGAACACTGAAGCTTTCTTT,CASSPATTTAMNTEAFF,-,few,TRBJ1-1,TRBV3-1/TRBV3-2
TGTGCCACCGACAGTTACTCCATGAACACTGAAGCTTTCTTT,CATDSYSMNTEAFF,-,-,TRBJ1-1,TRBV10-3
TGTGCCACCAGTGATCCAGGGGATGGAAACACCATATATTTT,CATSDPGDGNTIYF,-,-,TRBJ1-3,TRBV24-1
TGTGCCAGCAGCTCACACCGGGACAGCTCCTACGAGCAGTACTTC,CASSSHRDSSYEQYF,TRBD1,-,TRBJ2-7,TRBV7-3
TGTGCCAGCAGCTTAGGCCCAAGGACTGAGTACGAGCAGTACTTC,CASSLGPRTEYEQYF,-,-,TRBJ2-7,TRBV7-6
TGTGCCAGCGGGGAGCCCCTCAGGGGCAAAGCGCAGTATTTT,CASGEPLRGKAQYF,-,-,TRBJ2-3,TRBV2
TGTGCCAGCAGTTTTTCTACCTACGAGCAGTACTTC,CASSFSTYEQYF,-,-,TRBJ2-7,TRBV27
TGTGCCAGCTCAACAACCGGGACAGACTACGAGCAGTACTTC,CASSTTGTDYEQYF,TRBD1,-,TRBJ2-7,TRBV18